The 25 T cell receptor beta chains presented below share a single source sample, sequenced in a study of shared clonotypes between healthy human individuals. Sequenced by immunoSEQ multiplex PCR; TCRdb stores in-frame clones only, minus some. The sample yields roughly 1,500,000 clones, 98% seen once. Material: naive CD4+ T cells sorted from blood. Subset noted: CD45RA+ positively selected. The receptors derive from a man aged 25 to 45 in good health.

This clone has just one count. In DNA, the CDR3 is TGTGCCAGCACGCCTACACGAGCGGGCAGGCACGAGCAGTACTTC. It is translated as CASTPTRAGRHEQYF. This chain links TRBV27 with TRBJ2-7; D possibly corresponds to TRBD2 (6 bases). CDR1 and CDR2 (germline): MNHEY, SMNVEV (reference sequence). This CDR3 region has 15 residues. V was trimmed by 7 bases and J by 5 bases, leaving 21 bases between them.

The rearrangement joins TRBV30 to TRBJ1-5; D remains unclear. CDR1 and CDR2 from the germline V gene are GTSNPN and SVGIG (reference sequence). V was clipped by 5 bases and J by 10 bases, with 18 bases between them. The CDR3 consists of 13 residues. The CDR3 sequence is CAWGYGRISPQHF. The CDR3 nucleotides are TGTGCCTGGGGTTATGGGAGAATCAGCCCCCAGCATTTT.

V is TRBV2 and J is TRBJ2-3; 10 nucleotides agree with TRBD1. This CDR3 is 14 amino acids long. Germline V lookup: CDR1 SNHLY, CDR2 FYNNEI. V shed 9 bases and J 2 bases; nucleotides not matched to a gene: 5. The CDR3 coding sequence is TGTGCCAGGGGGACAGGGGCCCCCACAGATACGCAGTATTTT. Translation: CARGTGAPTDTQYF.

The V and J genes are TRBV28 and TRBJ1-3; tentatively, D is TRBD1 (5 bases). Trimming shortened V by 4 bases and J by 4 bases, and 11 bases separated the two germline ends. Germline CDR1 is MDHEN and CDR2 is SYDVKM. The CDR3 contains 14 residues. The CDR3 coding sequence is TGTGCCAGCAGTTCTCCGGGGGTAGGAAACACCATATATTTT. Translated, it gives CASSSPGVGNTIYF.

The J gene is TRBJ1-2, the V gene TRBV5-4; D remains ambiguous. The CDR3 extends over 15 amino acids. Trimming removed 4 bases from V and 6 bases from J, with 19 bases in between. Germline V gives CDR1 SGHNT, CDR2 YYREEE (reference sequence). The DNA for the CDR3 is TGTGCCAGCAGCGACGGACGGGGAGGGCGGGATGGCTACACCTTC. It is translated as CASSDGRGGRDGYTF.

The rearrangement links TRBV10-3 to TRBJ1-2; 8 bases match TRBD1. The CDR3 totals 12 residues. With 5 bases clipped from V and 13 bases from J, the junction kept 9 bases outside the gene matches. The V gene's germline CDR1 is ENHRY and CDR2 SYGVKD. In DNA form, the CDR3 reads TGTGCCATCAGTTCTATCGGACAGGGCCCCACCTTC. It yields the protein CAISSIGQGPTF.

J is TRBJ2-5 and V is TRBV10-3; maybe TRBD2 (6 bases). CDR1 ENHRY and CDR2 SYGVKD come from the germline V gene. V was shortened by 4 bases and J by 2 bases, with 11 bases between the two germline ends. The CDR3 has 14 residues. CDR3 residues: CAISGTIRQETQYF. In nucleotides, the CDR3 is TGTGCCATCAGTGGGACTATCCGGCAAGAGACCCAGTACTTC.

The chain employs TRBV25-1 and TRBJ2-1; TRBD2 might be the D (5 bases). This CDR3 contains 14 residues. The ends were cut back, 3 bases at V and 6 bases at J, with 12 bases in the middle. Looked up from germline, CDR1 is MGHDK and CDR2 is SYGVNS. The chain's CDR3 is CASSDPRTSNEQFF. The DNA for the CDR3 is TGTGCCAGCAGTGACCCCAGGACTTCCAATGAGCAGTTCTTC.

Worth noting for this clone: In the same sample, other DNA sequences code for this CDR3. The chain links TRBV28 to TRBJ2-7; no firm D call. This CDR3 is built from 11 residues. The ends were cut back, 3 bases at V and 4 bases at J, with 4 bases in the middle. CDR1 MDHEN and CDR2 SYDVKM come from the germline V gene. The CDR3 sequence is CASSLVYEQYF. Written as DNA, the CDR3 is TGTGCCAGCAGTTTGGTGTACGAGCAGTACTTC. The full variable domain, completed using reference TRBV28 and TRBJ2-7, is DVKVTQSSRYLVKRTGEKVFLECVQDMDHENMFWYRQDPGLGLRLIYFSYDVKMKEKGDIPEGYSVSREKKERFSLILESASTNQTSMYLCASSLVYEQYFGPGTRLTVT.

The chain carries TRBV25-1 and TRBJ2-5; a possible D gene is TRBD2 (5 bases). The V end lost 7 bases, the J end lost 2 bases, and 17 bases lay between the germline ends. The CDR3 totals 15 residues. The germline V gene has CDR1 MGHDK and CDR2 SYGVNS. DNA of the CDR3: TGTGCCAGCACCCTAAAGAAAGGACTTCAAGAGACCCAGTACTTC. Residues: CASTLKKGLQETQYF.

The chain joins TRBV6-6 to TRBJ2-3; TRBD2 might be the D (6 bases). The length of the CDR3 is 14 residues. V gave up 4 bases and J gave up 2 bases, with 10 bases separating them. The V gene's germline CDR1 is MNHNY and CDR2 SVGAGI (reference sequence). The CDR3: CASSSWTTTDTQYF. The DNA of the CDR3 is TGTGCCAGCAGTTCGTGGACTACCACAGATACGCAGTATTTT.

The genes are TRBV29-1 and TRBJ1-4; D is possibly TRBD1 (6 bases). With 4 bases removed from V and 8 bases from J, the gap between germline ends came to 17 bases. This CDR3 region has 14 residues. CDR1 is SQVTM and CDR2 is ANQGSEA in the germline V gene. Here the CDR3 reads CSVAGGQGGEKLFF. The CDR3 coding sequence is TGCAGCGTTGCGGGGGGGCAGGGCGGAGAAAAACTGTTTTTT.

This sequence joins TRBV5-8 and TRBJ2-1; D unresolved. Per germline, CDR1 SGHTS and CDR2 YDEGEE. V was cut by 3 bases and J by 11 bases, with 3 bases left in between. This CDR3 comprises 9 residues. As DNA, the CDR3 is TGTGCCAGCAGCTCTAAGCAGTTCTTC. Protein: CASSSKQFF.

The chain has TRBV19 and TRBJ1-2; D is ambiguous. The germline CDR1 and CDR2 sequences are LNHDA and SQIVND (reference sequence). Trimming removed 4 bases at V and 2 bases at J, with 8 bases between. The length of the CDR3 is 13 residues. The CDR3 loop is CASSRAKNYGYTF. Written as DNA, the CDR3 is TGTGCCAGTAGTAGAGCAAAGAACTATGGCTACACCTTC.

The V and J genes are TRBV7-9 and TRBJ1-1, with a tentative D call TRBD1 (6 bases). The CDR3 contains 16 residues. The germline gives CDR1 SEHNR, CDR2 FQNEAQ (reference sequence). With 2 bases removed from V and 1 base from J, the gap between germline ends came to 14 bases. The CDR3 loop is CASSLIRDIENTEAFF. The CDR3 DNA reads TGTGCCAGCAGCTTAATTAGGGACATAGAGAACACTGAAGCTTTCTTT.

CDR3 sequence: CASSLVGRGGSYNEQFF. The CDR3 DNA reads TGTGCCAGCAGCTTAGTTGGCCGAGGGGGCTCCTACAATGAGCAGTTCTTC. The chain couples TRBV7-2 to TRBJ2-1, with D maybe TRBD1 (6 bases). The CDR3 length is 17 residues. Trimming removed 1 base at V and 0 bases at J, with 13 bases between. Germline V CDR1 and CDR2: SGHTA, FQGNSA.

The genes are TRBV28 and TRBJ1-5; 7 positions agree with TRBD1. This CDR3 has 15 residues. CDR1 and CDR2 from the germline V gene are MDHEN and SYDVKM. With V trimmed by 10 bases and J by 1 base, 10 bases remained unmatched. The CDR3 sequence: CATTGTAGSNQPQHF. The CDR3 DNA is TGTGCCACTACCGGGACAGCGGGAAGCAATCAGCCCCAGCATTTT.

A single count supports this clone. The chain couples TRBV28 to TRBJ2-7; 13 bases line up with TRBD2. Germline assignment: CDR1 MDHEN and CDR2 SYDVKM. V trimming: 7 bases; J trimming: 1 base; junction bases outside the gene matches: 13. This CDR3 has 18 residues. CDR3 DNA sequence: TGTGCCAGCACCGGACGGACTAGCGGGAGCGGCCTTTCCTACGAGCAGTACTTC. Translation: CASTGRTSGSGLSYEQYF.

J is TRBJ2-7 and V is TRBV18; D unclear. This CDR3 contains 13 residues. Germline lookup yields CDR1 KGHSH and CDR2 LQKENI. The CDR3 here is CATIPTASYEQYF. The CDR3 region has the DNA TGTGCAACGATCCCGACCGCGAGCTACGAGCAGTACTTC.

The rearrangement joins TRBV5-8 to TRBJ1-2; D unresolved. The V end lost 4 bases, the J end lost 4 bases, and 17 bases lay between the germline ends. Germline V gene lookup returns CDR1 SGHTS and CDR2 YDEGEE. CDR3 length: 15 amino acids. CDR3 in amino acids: CASSPRRETIYGYTF. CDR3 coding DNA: TGTGCCAGCAGCCCGAGGAGAGAAACGATCTATGGCTACACCTTC. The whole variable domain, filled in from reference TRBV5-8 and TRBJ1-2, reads EAGVTQSPTHLIKTRGQQATLRCSPISGHTSVYWYQQALGLGLQFLLWYDEGEERNRGNFPPRFSGRQFPNYSSELNVNALELEDSALYLCASSPRRETIYGYTFGSGTRLTVV.

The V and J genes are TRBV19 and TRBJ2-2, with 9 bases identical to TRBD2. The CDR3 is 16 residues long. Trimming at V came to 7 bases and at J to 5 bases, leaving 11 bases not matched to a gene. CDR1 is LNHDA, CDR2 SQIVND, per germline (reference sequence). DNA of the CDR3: TGTGCCAGTAAAGGGGCGGGAGGGGCGCGGACCGGGGAGCTGTTTTTT. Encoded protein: CASKGAGGARTGELFF.

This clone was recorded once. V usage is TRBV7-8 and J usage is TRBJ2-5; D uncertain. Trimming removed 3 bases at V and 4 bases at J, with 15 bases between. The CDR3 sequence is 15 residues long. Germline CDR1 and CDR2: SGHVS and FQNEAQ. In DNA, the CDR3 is TGTGCCAGCAGCTTTAGGACCTACACCCGAGAGACCCAGTACTTC. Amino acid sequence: CASSFRTYTRETQYF. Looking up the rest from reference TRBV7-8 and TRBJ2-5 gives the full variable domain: GAGVSQSPRYKVAKRGQDVALRCDPISGHVSLFWYQQALGQGPEFLTYFQNEAQLDKSGLPSDRFFAERPEGSVSTLKIQRTQQEDSAVYLCASSFRTYTRETQYFGPGTRLLVL.

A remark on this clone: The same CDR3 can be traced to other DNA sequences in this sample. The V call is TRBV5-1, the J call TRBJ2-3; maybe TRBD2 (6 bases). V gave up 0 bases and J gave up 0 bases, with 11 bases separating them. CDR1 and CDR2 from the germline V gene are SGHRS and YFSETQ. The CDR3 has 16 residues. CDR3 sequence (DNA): TGCGCCAGCAGCTTGGCCAGACTAGAGAGCACAGATACGCAGTATTTT. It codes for CASSLARLESTDTQYF.

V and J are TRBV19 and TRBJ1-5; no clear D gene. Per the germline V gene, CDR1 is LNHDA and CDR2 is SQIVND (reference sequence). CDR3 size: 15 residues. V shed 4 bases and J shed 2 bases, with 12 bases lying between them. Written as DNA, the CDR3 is TGTGCCAGTAGTACTCTCTGGGCGGGCAATCAGCCCCAGCATTTT. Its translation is CASSTLWAGNQPQHF.

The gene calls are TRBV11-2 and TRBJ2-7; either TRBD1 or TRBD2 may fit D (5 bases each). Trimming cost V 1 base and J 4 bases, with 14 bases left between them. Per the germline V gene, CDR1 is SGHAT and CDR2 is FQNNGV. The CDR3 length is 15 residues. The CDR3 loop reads CASSLGESGRYEQYF. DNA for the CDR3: TGTGCCAGCAGCTTAGGGGAATCGGGGCGGTACGAGCAGTACTTC.